This T cell receptor beta chain was recorded in a study of shared clonotypes between healthy human individuals (dated by TCRdb to 2020 to 2022). For the study in its entirety: A couple of women and a few men aged 18 to 49 years were included in the cohort. For each donor, CD4 naive and CD4 memory were each given three plates, CD8 naive was given two plates, and CD8 memory was given one plate. The study deeply sequenced blood TCR repertoires of five healthy adults to estimate repertoire size and the extent of clonotype sharing between individuals. To increase sequencing depth and limit assay-specific biases, TCR repertoire library preparation and sequencing were carried out by different laboratories using diverse techniques. Each donor's leukapheresis produced roughly between roughly 0.9 and 8.9 billion PBMCs. What the study reported, not specific to this receptor: Only blood was sampled, and tissue TCR repertoires likely differ from those in blood. Estimated clonotype richness was generally larger for naive than for memory subsets. Rarefaction of sorted-subset datasets indicated incomplete sequencing despite the large sequencing depth. Compared with non-shared clonotypes, the clonotypes found in all four sorted-subset donors had higher generation probabilities. Based on pairwise subsampling, the degree of clonotype sharing among donors was expected to be affected by sequencing depth. Because the study included only a small number of donors, the genetic and exposure-history diversity represented was limited. About 4.5% of naive CD4, 3.5% of naive CD8, approximately 2.2% of memory CD4, and about 0.4% of memory CD8 clonotypes were shared across several donors.

CD8 naive samples were obtained by positive selection for CCR7 among CD45RO-negative cells, yielding a CD45RA+CCR7+ population from which TemRA cells were excluded. Donors were healthy HIV-negative adults with no recently reported acute infections or vaccinations. Every donor was a Caucasian adult living in Nashville, Tennessee, USA. Blood was obtained by leukapheresis, after which PBMCs were separated by Ficoll-Histopaque density gradient centrifugation and cryopreserved in liquid nitrogen vapor phase. Purity and quantity of every magnetically sorted T cell population were checked by analytical flow cytometry. Genomic DNA was isolated from each sorted fraction and quantified by UV absorbance on a Nanodrop 2000c. V and J lose 5 bases and 0 bases, and a span of 4 bases separates them. The CDR3 has 12 amino acids, counting the end cysteine and phenylalanine. The entry retains the CDR3 DNA only, 36 bases that are in frame from base 1. The germline V gene (reference sequence) sets CDR1 to GTSNPN and CDR2 to SVGIG.

Worth noting for this clone: Its binding antigen is unknown. Base qualities are not provided; no much larger clone lies one nucleotide away. Other nucleotide sequences in the sample specify the same CDR3.

TCR CDR3 regions were amplified from genomic DNA by multiplex PCR using the deep immunoSEQ assay. For each cell subset, the extracted genomic DNA was distributed evenly across all wells of several immunoSEQ 96-well plates, and each plate served as one replicate. For sorted subsets, each replicate PCR was loaded with roughly 190 ng genomic DNA, equivalent to some 27,000 T cell genomes. Purified libraries were measured with a Qubit 3.0 fluorometer, size-checked on a Bioanalyzer 2100, and measured again with the KAPA Library Quantification kit. Every immunoSEQ 96-well plate was sequenced on a dedicated single-read 150-cycle Illumina NextSeq 550 flow cell. As for how the authors treated the data: Because the immunoSEQ output held only junctional sequences and lacked quality scores, the filtering could not match the filtering applied to full-length reads. Sequences were annotated with PyIR, a Python wrapper for IgBLAST v1.9, using IMGT germline references to assign V/J genes and CDR3. Any read was removed if the V/J assignment was weak (E-value above 1e-6), the CDR3 was missing, or the read contained stop codons, out-of-frame junctions, or ambiguous translated residues. V3J clonotypes were defined as sequences sharing an identical inferred V gene, J gene, and CDR3 amino acid sequence. The percentage overlap between two repertoires was calculated by dividing the number of shared unique clonotypes by the size of the smaller repertoire. Three approaches were used to assess repertoire richness: RTK rarefaction, the Chao1 estimator, and Recon v2.1 estimates of unobserved clonotypes. OLGA was used to compute generation probabilities for all TCRbeta clonotypes that the gDNA method yielded from several donors. What TCRdb holds here is the immuneACCESS table cut down to in-frame rearrangements. Part of the clones is not present; checked against another copy, under half of the missing clones reflect an unresolved V gene, and the others are unexplained. The V and J calls and clone size come from that table; D and trimming were worked out from the DNA. For this sample there are about 2 million clones; about 95% appear just once. The ten largest clones represent around 1.2% of the sample.

The source material was naive CD8+ T cells sorted from blood. The sample's cell subset or site label, decoded: CD45RA+CCR7+. The sequence is built from TRBV30 and TRBJ1-4; no D segment can be confidently identified. The sequence was obtained from a man between 18 and 29 years old in good health. The CDR3 protein is CAWSATNEKLFF. In nucleotides, the sequence is TGTGCCTGGTCAGCAACTAATGAAAAACTGTTTTTT.